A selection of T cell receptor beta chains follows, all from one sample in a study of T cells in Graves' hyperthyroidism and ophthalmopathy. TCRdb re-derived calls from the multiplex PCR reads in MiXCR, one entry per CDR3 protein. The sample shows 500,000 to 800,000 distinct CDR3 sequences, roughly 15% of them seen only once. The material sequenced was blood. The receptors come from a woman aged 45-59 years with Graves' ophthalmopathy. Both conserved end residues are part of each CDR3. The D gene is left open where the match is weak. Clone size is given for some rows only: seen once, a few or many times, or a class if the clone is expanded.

cdr3_nt: TGTGCCAGCAGCCCCCGATTTACAGGGACCGGGGAGCTGTTTTTT
cdr3_aa: CASSPRFTGTGELFF
v_call: TRBV12-3/TRBV12-4
j_call: TRBJ2-2
clone_size: few
d_call: -

cdr3_nt: TGTGCCAGCAGCGAGTCAGGGCCCTACGAGCAGTACTTC
cdr3_aa: CASSESGPYEQYF
v_call: TRBV12-3/TRBV12-4
j_call: TRBJ2-7
clone_size: many
d_call: -

cdr3_nt: TGTGCCAGCAGCCTATTCGGACACCAGAACACTGAAGCTTTCTTT
cdr3_aa: CASSLFGHQNTEAFF
v_call: TRBV9
j_call: TRBJ1-1
clone_size: many
d_call: -

cdr3_nt: TGTGCCAGCAGCCAAGAAACAGGGGATCTCCGCTACAATGAGCAGTTCTTC
cdr3_aa: CASSQETGDLRYNEQFF
v_call: TRBV3-2
j_call: TRBJ2-1
clone_size: -
d_call: -

cdr3_nt: TGTGCCAGCAAGATTGGGAATGAGCAGTTCTTC
cdr3_aa: CASKIGNEQFF
v_call: TRBV25-1
j_call: TRBJ2-1
clone_size: -
d_call: -

cdr3_nt: TGTGCCAGCAGCTTAGGGGGACTGGCCTCCTACGAGCAGTACTTC
cdr3_aa: CASSLGGLASYEQYF
v_call: TRBV7-2
j_call: TRBJ2-7
clone_size: many
d_call: -

cdr3_nt: TGTGCCAGCAGTCTCAGGGGGCAGTACGAGCAGTACTTC
cdr3_aa: CASSLRGQYEQYF
v_call: TRBV27
j_call: TRBJ2-7
clone_size: few
d_call: TRBD1

cdr3_nt: TGTGCCACCCTAGCGGGAGGACCCAACACCGGGGAGCTGTTTTTT
cdr3_aa: CATLAGGPNTGELFF
v_call: TRBV15
j_call: TRBJ2-2
clone_size: -
d_call: TRBD2

cdr3_nt: TGTGCCAGCTCCCTCATGCAGGGCACCGCGAACACCGGGGAGCTGTTTTTT
cdr3_aa: CASSLMQGTANTGELFF
v_call: TRBV18
j_call: TRBJ2-2
clone_size: -
d_call: -

cdr3_nt: TGTGCCAGTACCCCCCTCGCTAGGGTGAACACTGAAGCTTTCTTT
cdr3_aa: CASTPLARVNTEAFF
v_call: TRBV19
j_call: TRBJ1-1
clone_size: -
d_call: -

cdr3_nt: TGTGCCAGCACCCTACCCACAGTTTATCAGCCCCAGCATTTT
cdr3_aa: CASTLPTVYQPQHF
v_call: TRBV28
j_call: TRBJ1-5
clone_size: many
d_call: -

cdr3_nt: TGCGCCAGCAGCCACCCGAACCAGAACACTGAAGCTTTCTTT
cdr3_aa: CASSHPNQNTEAFF
v_call: TRBV5-1
j_call: TRBJ1-1
clone_size: many
d_call: -

cdr3_nt: TGTGCCAGCAGTTTATCCCCGGTTAGGGTCACTGAAGCTTTCTTT
cdr3_aa: CASSLSPVRVTEAFF
v_call: TRBV27
j_call: TRBJ1-1
clone_size: many
d_call: -

cdr3_nt: TGTGCCAGCAGTTTGGGGGTCCCTGAAGCTTTCTTT
cdr3_aa: CASSLGVPEAFF
v_call: TRBV28
j_call: TRBJ1-1
clone_size: many
d_call: -

cdr3_nt: TGCGCCAGCCGCCAAATGATGACAGGGGACATTCAGTACTTC
cdr3_aa: CASRQMMTGDIQYF
v_call: TRBV5-1
j_call: TRBJ2-4
clone_size: few
d_call: TRBD1

cdr3_nt: TGTGCCAGCAAAAGGGGAGACAAAACTGGTGAAGCTTTCTTT
cdr3_aa: CASKRGDKTGEAFF
v_call: TRBV7-9
j_call: TRBJ1-1
clone_size: many
d_call: -

cdr3_nt: TGTGCCAGCAGCTCCTTAACGACCGGGGAGCTGTTTTTT
cdr3_aa: CASSSLTTGELFF
v_call: TRBV11-2
j_call: TRBJ2-2
clone_size: many
d_call: -

cdr3_nt: TGTGCCAGCAGTGAAAGTACAGGGGGATTGGTTGAGCAGTTCTTC
cdr3_aa: CASSESTGGLVEQFF
v_call: TRBV6-4
j_call: TRBJ2-1
clone_size: -
d_call: TRBD1

cdr3_nt: TGTGCCAGCAGCTTATTAGGTTCCACTGAAGCTTTCTTT
cdr3_aa: CASSLLGSTEAFF
v_call: TRBV7-9
j_call: TRBJ1-1
clone_size: many
d_call: -

cdr3_nt: TGTGCCAGCAGCTTATTCGCAGGGGTTATGCTTCAGCCCCAGCATTTT
cdr3_aa: CASSLFAGVMLQPQHF
v_call: TRBV7-6
j_call: TRBJ1-5
clone_size: many
d_call: -

cdr3_nt: TGTGCCAGTAGTATGGGTACGGTCACCGGAACTCACTACAATGAGCAGTTCTTC
cdr3_aa: CASSMGTVTGTHYNEQFF
v_call: TRBV19
j_call: TRBJ2-1
clone_size: many
d_call: -

cdr3_nt: TGTGCCAGCAGTGAACGGGGAGAGGTTGTTCGCAGCACAGATACGCAGTATTTT
cdr3_aa: CASSERGEVVRSTDTQYF
v_call: TRBV6-1
j_call: TRBJ2-3
clone_size: few
d_call: -

cdr3_nt: TGTGCCAGCAGCTCGACAGGTTCAACTAATGAAAAACTGTTTTTT
cdr3_aa: CASSSTGSTNEKLFF
v_call: TRBV7-9
j_call: TRBJ1-4
clone_size: -
d_call: -

cdr3_nt: TGCAGTGCTAGAGATTTTCGCCAGGGCTACGAGCAGTACTTC
cdr3_aa: CSARDFRQGYEQYF
v_call: TRBV20-1
j_call: TRBJ2-7
clone_size: many
d_call: -

cdr3_nt: TGTGCTAGTGGTTTGGGGACAGGCGCAACCACTGAAGCTTTCTTT
cdr3_aa: CASGLGTGATTEAFF
v_call: TRBV12-5
j_call: TRBJ1-1
clone_size: many
d_call: TRBD1

cdr3_nt: TGTGCCAGCAGTTGGCCAGGGGCGAGGTATAGCAATCAGCCCCAGCATTTT
cdr3_aa: CASSWPGARYSNQPQHF
v_call: TRBV28
j_call: TRBJ1-5
clone_size: few
d_call: -

cdr3_nt: TGTGCCAGCTCACCACCGGACAGGGCGAACACTGAAGCTTTCTTT
cdr3_aa: CASSPPDRANTEAFF
v_call: TRBV18
j_call: TRBJ1-1
clone_size: -
d_call: TRBD1

cdr3_nt: TGCAGTGCTCCAAGTGGATACCAAGAGACCCAGTACTTC
cdr3_aa: CSAPSGYQETQYF
v_call: TRBV20-1
j_call: TRBJ2-5
clone_size: many
d_call: -

cdr3_nt: TGCAGTGCTAGTCGCCGAAGCTCCTACAATGAGCAGTTCTTC
cdr3_aa: CSASRRSSYNEQFF
v_call: TRBV20-1
j_call: TRBJ2-1
clone_size: few
d_call: -